These 8 T cell receptor beta chains were all obtained from the same sample, sequenced in a study of control samples from healthy donors and cancer patients. The table came from immunoSEQ multiplex PCR; TCRdb's copy has only in-frame clones and leaves some out. Among under 200,000 clones listed, roughly nine tenths were seen once. Sequences were obtained from blood. Every receptor here comes from a woman aged 25-40 years in good health.

The J gene is TRBJ2-1, the V gene TRBV6-2 or TRBV6-3, with 13 positions matching TRBD2. CDR1 is MNHEY, CDR2 SVGEGT, per germline. V was pared by 0 bases and J by 4 bases, with 9 bases of the junction left unmatched. The CDR3 extends over 19 amino acids. CDR3 DNA: TGTGCCAGCAGTTACTCCCCGGGACTAGCGGGAATTCTTTACAATGAGCAGTTCTTC. Its protein product is CASSYSPGLAGILYNEQFF.

The chain links TRBV7-2 to TRBJ1-3; no reliable D call. This CDR3 region has 15 residues. With 5 bases removed from V and 0 bases from J, the gap between germline ends came to 11 bases. From germline, CDR1 is SGHTA and CDR2 FQGNSA. Here the CDR3 DNA reads TGTGCCAGCAGCACGGGCGACGGCTCTGGAAACACCATATATTTT. This sequence encodes CASSTGDGSGNTIYF.

The gene calls are TRBV12-2 and TRBJ1-3; TRBD1, the table's D call, lacks a check against the DNA. TRBV12-2 is recorded as a pseudogene. This CDR3 is 16 amino acids long. CDR3 amino acids: CASRLADRGKGNTIYF. CDR3 DNA sequence: TGTGCAAGTCGCTTAGCCGACAGGGGGAAAGGAAACACCATATATTTT.

In this sample, this clone turned up once. The V call is TRBV6-2 or TRBV6-3, the J call TRBJ2-1; 10 bases align to TRBD2. In germline, CDR1 is MNHEY, CDR2 SVGEGT. V shed 2 bases, J shed 3 bases, and the junction held 1 base outside the gene matches. CDR3 length equals 15 residues. CDR3 nucleotides: TGTGCCAGCAGTTACACTAGCGGGAACTACAATGAGCAGTTCTTC. Translation: CASSYTSGNYNEQFF.

The chain carries TRBV10-2 and TRBJ1-1; D perhaps matches TRBD1 (6 bases). Deletions cut 7 bases from V and 4 bases from J, with 7 bases between. This CDR3 has 11 amino acids. Germline lookup yields CDR1 WSHSY and CDR2 SAAADI. The CDR3, as DNA: TGCGCCAGCACAGGGGCCACTGAAGCTTTCTTT. Translated: CASTGATEAFF.

The chain uses TRBV2 and TRBJ2-4; possible D gene TRBD2, 6 bases. V lost 3 bases to trimming and J lost 0 bases, with 12 bases between them. Germline V lookup: CDR1 SNHLY, CDR2 FYNNEI. CDR3 length: 16 amino acids. CDR3 nucleotides: TGTGCCAGCAGTGAGCCGACGGGAGCAGCCAAAAACATTCAGTACTTC. It translates to CASSEPTGAAKNIQYF.

A word on this clone: Other DNA sequences in the sample encode the same CDR3. This chain connects TRBV12-3 or TRBV12-4 to TRBJ2-5; D remains unclear. V was trimmed by 1 base and J by 5 bases, leaving 5 bases between them. The CDR3 is 12 amino acids. The CDR3 loop reads CASSLGVETQYF. The CDR3 bases are TGTGCCAGCAGTTTAGGGGTTGAGACCCAGTACTTC.

The gene calls are TRBV19 and TRBJ2-7, with D unresolved. V was clipped by 5 bases and J by 3 bases, with 11 bases between them. The CDR3 spans 13 residues. The germline CDR1 and CDR2 sequences are LNHDA and SQIVND (reference sequence). The chain's CDR3 is CASSYGRNYEQYF. For the CDR3, the DNA is TGTGCCAGTAGTTATGGGCGGAACTACGAGCAGTACTTC.